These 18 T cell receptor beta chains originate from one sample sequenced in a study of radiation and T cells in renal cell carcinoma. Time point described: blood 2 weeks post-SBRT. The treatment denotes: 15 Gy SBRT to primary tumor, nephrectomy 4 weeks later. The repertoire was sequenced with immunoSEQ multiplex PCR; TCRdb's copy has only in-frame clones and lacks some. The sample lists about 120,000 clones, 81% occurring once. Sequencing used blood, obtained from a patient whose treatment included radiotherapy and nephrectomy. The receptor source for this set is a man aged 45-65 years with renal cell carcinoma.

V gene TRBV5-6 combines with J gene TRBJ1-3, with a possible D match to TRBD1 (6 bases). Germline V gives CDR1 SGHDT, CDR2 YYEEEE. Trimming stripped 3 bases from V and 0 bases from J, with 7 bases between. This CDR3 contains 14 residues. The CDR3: CASSSDSSGNTIYF. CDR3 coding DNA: TGTGCCAGCAGCTCGGACAGCTCTGGAAACACCATATATTTT.

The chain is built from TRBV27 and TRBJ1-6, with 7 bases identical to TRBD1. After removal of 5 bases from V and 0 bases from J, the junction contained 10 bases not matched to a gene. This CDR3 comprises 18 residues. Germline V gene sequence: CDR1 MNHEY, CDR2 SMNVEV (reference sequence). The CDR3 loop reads CASSSGQEISSYNSPLHF. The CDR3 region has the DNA TGTGCCAGCAGTAGCGGACAGGAGATAAGCTCCTATAATTCACCCCTCCACTTT.

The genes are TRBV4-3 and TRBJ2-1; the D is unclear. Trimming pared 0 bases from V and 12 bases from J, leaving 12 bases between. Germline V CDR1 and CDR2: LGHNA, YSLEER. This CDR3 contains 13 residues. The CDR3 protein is CASSQDTERGQFF. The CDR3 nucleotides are TGCGCCAGCAGCCAAGACACCGAACGTGGGCAGTTCTTC.

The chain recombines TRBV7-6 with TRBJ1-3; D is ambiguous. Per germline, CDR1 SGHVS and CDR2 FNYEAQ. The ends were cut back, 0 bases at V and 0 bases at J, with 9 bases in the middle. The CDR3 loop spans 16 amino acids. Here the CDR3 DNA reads TGTGCCAGCAGCTTAGCCGCAGTTAGCTCTGGAAACACCATATATTTT. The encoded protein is CASSLAAVSSGNTIYF.

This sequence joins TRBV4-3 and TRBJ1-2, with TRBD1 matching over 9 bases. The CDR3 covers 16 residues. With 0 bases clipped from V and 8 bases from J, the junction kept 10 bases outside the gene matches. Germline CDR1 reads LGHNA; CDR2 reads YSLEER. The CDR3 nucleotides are TGCGCCAGCAGCCAAGAAACGCCCCGGACAGGGGTCGGCTACACCTTC. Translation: CASSQETPRTGVGYTF.

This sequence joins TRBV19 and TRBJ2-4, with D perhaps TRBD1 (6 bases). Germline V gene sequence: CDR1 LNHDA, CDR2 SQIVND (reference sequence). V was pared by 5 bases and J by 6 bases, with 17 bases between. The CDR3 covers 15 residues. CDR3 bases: TGTGCCAGTAGTCCTGGACAGCCGAACTTAAACATTCAGTACTTC. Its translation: CASSPGQPNLNIQYF.

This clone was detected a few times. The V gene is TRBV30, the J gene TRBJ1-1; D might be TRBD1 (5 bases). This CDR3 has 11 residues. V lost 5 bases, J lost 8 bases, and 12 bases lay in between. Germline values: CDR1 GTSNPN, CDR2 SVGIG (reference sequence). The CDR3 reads CAWARGWEAFF. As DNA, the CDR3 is TGTGCCTGGGCGAGGGGCTGGGAAGCTTTCTTT. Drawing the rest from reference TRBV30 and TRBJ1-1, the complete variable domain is SQTIHQWPATLVQPVGSPLSLECTVEGTSNPNLYWYRQAAGRGLQLLFYSVGIGQISSEVPQNLSASRPQDRQFILSSKKLLLSDSGFYLCAWARGWEAFFGQGTRLTVV.

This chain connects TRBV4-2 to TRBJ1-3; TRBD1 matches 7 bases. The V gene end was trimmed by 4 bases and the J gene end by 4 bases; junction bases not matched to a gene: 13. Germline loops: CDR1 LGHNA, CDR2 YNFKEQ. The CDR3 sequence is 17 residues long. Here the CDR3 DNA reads TGTGCCAGCAGCCGGAAAACAACAGGGACAGAAGGAAACACCATATATTTT. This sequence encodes CASSRKTTGTEGNTIYF.

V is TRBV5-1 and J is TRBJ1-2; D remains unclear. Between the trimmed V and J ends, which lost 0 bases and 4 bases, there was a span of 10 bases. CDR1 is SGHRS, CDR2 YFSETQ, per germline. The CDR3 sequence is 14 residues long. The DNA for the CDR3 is TGCGCCAGCAGCTTGGGCCAACCCGGCTATGGCTACACCTTC. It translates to CASSLGQPGYGYTF.

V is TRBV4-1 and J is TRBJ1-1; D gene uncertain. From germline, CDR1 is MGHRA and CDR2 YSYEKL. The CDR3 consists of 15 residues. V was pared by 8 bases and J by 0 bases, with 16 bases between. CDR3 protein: CASSKGRILNTEAFF. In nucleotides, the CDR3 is TGCGCCAGCTCTAAAGGCCGAATTCTGAACACTGAAGCTTTCTTT.

In DNA, the CDR3 is TGCGCCAGCAGAGAATGGGTGGCCTACAATGAGCAGTTCTTC. Protein sequence: CASREWVAYNEQFF. The J gene is TRBJ2-1, the V gene TRBV5-1; no firm D call. V was cut by 5 bases and J by 2 bases, with 11 bases left in between. The CDR3 loop spans 14 amino acids. CDR1 SGHRS and CDR2 YFSETQ come from the germline V gene.

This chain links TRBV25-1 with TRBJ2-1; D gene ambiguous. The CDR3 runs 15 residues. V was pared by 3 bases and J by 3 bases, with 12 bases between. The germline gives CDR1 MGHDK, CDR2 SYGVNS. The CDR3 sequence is CASSEDGRYYNEQFF. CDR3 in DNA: TGTGCCAGCAGTGAGGACGGGCGTTACTACAATGAGCAGTTCTTC.

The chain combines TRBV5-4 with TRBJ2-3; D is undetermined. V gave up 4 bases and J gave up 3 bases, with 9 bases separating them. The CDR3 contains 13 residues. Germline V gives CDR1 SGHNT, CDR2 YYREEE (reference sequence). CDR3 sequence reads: CASSVSGTDTQYF. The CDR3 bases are TGTGCCAGCAGCGTTAGTGGGACAGATACGCAGTATTTT.

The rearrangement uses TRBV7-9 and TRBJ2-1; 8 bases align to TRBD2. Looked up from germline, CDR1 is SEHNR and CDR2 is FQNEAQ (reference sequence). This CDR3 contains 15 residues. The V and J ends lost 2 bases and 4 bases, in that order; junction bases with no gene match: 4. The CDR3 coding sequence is TGTGCCAGCAGCTTATTAGCGGGGCCGTACAATGAGCAGTTCTTC. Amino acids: CASSLLAGPYNEQFF.

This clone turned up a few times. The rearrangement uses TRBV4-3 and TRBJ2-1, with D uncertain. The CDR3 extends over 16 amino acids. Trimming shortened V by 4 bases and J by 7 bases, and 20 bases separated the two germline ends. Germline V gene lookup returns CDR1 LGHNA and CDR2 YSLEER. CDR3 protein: CASSRTYWGTANEQFF. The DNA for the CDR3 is TGCGCCAGCAGCCGAACCTATTGGGGTACGGCTAATGAGCAGTTCTTC.

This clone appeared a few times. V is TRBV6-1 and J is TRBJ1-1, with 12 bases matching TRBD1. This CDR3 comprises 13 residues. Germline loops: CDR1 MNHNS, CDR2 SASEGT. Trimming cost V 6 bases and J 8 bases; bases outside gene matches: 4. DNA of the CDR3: TGTGCCAGCAGCCGGGACAGGGGGCCCGAAGCTTTCTTT. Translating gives CASSRDRGPEAFF.

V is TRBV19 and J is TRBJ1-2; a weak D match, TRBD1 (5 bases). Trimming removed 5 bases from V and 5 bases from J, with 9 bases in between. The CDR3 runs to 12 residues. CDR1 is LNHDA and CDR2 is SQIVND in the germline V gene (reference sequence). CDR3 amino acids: CASSPGGYGYTF. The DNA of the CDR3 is TGTGCCAGTAGTCCCGGGGGATATGGCTACACCTTC.

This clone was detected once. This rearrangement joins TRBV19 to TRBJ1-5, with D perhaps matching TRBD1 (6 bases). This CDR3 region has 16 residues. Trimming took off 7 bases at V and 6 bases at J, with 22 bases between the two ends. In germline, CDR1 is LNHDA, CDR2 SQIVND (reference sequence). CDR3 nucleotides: TGTGCCAGTACCCAAGAGTCTTCAGGGGTTAGTCAGCCCCAGCATTTT. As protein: CASTQESSGVSQPQHF.